Presented here are 26 T cell receptor beta chains from one specimen sequenced in a study of blood T cell repertoires in COVID-19. Some clones are missing from TCRdb's copy, which holds only in-frame ones; the method was immunoSEQ multiplex PCR. Of about 62,000 clones in the sample, roughly 89% were seen once. Sequenced: peripheral blood. The receptors derive from a human donor in a cohort sampled during active COVID-19.

V is TRBV9 and J is TRBJ2-1, with a possible D match to TRBD1 (6 bases). The germline V gene has CDR1 SGDLS and CDR2 YYNGEE. The CDR3 is made up of 19 amino acids. Deletions cut 2 bases from V and 0 bases from J, with 21 bases between. CDR3 protein: CASSVTGRKSDLSYNEQFF. CDR3 coding DNA: TGTGCCAGCAGCGTGACAGGTCGCAAGTCGGACCTCTCCTACAATGAGCAGTTCTTC.

The chain combines TRBV5-1 with TRBJ2-7, with TRBD1 matching over 9 bases. V gave up 0 bases and J gave up 2 bases; unmatched junction bases: 0. Germline V gene sequence: CDR1 SGHRS, CDR2 YFSETQ. The CDR3 spans 14 residues. CDR3 sequence: CASSLDRGPYEQYF. In nucleotides, the CDR3 is TGCGCCAGCAGCTTGGACAGGGGGCCCTACGAGCAGTACTTC.

V gene TRBV12-3 or TRBV12-4 combines with J gene TRBJ2-1; D is perhaps TRBD1 (6 bases). V lost 11 bases, J lost 8 bases, and 13 bases lay in between. There are 11 residues in the CDR3. CDR3 DNA: TGTGCCTCAAAACAGGGCCATGAGCAGTTCTTC. The encoded protein is CASKQGHEQFF.

V usage is TRBV28 and J usage is TRBJ1-1, with D unresolved. V lost 7 bases and J 5 bases, leaving 8 bases between the germline ends. Germline V lookup: CDR1 MDHEN, CDR2 SYDVKM. The CDR3 is 11 amino acids. CDR3 nucleotides: TGTGCCAGCAAGGAGGAGACTGAAGCTTTCTTT. This codes for CASKEETEAFF.

This chain joins TRBV12-2 and TRBJ2-1; TRBD2, the table's D call, lacks a check against the DNA. TRBV12-2 is described as a pseudogene. The length of the CDR3 is 17 residues. The CDR3 loop is CASRLRLAGVLGGEQFF. The CDR3 region has the DNA TGTGCAAGTCGCCTTAGACTAGCGGGAGTTCTGGGGGGTGAGCAGTTCTTC.

This clone has a handful of counts. This rearrangement joins TRBV18 to TRBJ1-2; D call uncertain. Trimming removed 3 bases at V and 3 bases at J, with 8 bases between. Germline V lookup: CDR1 KGHSH, CDR2 LQKENI. CDR3 length: 13 residues. The chain's CDR3 is CASSPAGHYGYTF. In nucleotides, the CDR3 is TGTGCCAGCTCACCTGCGGGTCACTATGGCTACACCTTC.

The DNA of the CDR3 is TGTGCCAGCAGCTTTACAGGGCTTCAGCCCCAGCATTTT. Translated, it gives CASSFTGLQPQHF. The gene calls are TRBV3-1 (or the pseudogene TRBV3-2) and TRBJ1-5; D is possibly TRBD1 (6 bases). Germline assignment: CDR1 LGHDT and CDR2 YNNKEL (reference sequence). Trimming removed 5 bases from V and 6 bases from J, with 11 bases in between. This CDR3 is built from 13 residues.

This sequence joins TRBV5-6 and TRBJ2-3, with 9 nucleotides matching TRBD1. CDR1 SGHDT and CDR2 YYEEEE come from the germline V gene. After removal of 3 bases from V and 3 bases from J, the junction contained 2 bases not matched to a gene. The CDR3 loop spans 14 amino acids. In DNA form, the CDR3 reads TGTGCCAGCAGCTCGGACAGGGGAACAGATACGCAGTATTTT. Its translation: CASSSDRGTDTQYF.

The gene calls are TRBV28 and TRBJ1-1, with D perhaps matching TRBD1 (6 bases). CDR1 and CDR2 from the germline V gene are MDHEN and SYDVKM. The germline V and J ends were trimmed by 5 bases and 1 base, with 11 bases remaining between them. The CDR3 runs to 14 residues. The CDR3 sequence: CASSPGQPNTEAFF. CDR3 DNA sequence: TGTGCCAGCAGTCCCGGACAGCCGAACACTGAAGCTTTCTTT.

The rearrangement links TRBV5-6 to TRBJ2-1; 7 nucleotides agree with TRBD2. There are 16 residues in the CDR3. Germline V gene data show CDR1 as SGHDT and CDR2 as YYEEEE. V trimming: 3 bases; J trimming: 3 bases; junction bases outside the gene matches: 9. CDR3 DNA: TGTGCCAGCAGCTCCCCGGAGCTAGCGGACTACAATGAGCAGTTCTTC. This encodes CASSSPELADYNEQFF.

V is TRBV2 and J is TRBJ2-3, with a tentative D call TRBD2 (7 bases). Germline V gene lookup returns CDR1 SNHLY and CDR2 FYNNEI. The CDR3 loop spans 16 amino acids. Deletions cut 7 bases from V and 6 bases from J, with 23 bases between. The CDR3 spells CASTSGRTRGFDTQYF. CDR3 DNA sequence: TGTGCCAGCACCTCAGGCCGGACTAGGGGGTTTGATACGCAGTATTTT. Complete variable domain (other parts from reference TRBV2 and TRBJ2-3): EPEVTQTPSHQVTQMGQEVILRCVPISNHLYFYWYRQILGQKVEFLVSFYNNEISEKSEIFDDQFSVERPDGSNFTLKIRSTKLEDSAMYFCASTSGRTRGFDTQYFGPGTRLTVL.

This sequence joins TRBV28 and TRBJ1-5; maybe TRBD1 (6 bases). The length of the CDR3 is 16 residues. Trimming removed 5 bases at V and 2 bases at J, with 16 bases between. Germline V CDR1 and CDR2: MDHEN, SYDVKM. CDR3 in amino acids: CASSKGGGIGNQPQHF. CDR3 bases: TGTGCCAGCAGTAAAGGTGGGGGCATAGGCAATCAGCCCCAGCATTTT.

This clone was recorded only once. The chain couples TRBV6-5 to TRBJ1-1; weak D call: TRBD1 (6 bases). V was shortened by 8 bases and J by 5 bases, with 18 bases between the two germline ends. Looked up from germline, CDR1 is MNHEY and CDR2 is SVGAGI. This CDR3 has 14 amino acids. The CDR3 spells CASEGTGRGTEAFF. For the CDR3, the DNA is TGTGCCAGCGAGGGTACAGGGAGAGGGACTGAAGCTTTCTTT.

The chain recombines TRBV7-2 with TRBJ1-4; TRBD1 matches 8 bases. The ends lost 1 base at V and 7 bases at J; junction bases unmatched: 11. Germline assignment: CDR1 SGHTA and CDR2 FQGNSA. CDR3 length: 17 amino acids. CDR3 region: CASSLGQGALSVEKLFF. CDR3 DNA: TGTGCCAGCAGCTTAGGGCAGGGGGCGCTTTCGGTTGAAAAACTGTTTTTT. The entire variable domain, with the rest obtained from reference TRBV7-2 and TRBJ1-4, is as follows: GAGVSQSPSNKVTEKGKDVELRCDPISGHTALYWYRQSLGQGLEFLIYFQGNSAPDKSGLPSDRFSAERTGGSVSTLTIQRTQQEDSAVYLCASSLGQGALSVEKLFFGSGTQLSVL.

Only one count was recorded for this clone. The rearrangement uses TRBV5-1 and TRBJ2-5, with D maybe TRBD1 (5 bases). Trimming took 0 bases from V and 5 from J, leaving 14 bases between them. This CDR3 has 15 residues. In germline, CDR1 is SGHRS, CDR2 YFSETQ. This CDR3 reads CASSLGPAGRETQYF. As DNA, the CDR3 is TGCGCCAGCAGCTTGGGCCCTGCAGGGCGGGAGACCCAGTACTTC.

This clone occurred once. This chain links TRBV6-1 with TRBJ2-1, with TRBD2 matching 12 bases. With 2 bases clipped from V and 8 bases from J, the junction kept 13 bases outside the gene matches. The CDR3 is 18 residues long. Germline V lookup: CDR1 MNHNS, CDR2 SASEGT. In DNA form, the CDR3 reads TGTGCCAGCAGTGAACCTCTGAGACTAGCGGGGGATAGGGATGAGCAGTTCTTC. It encodes CASSEPLRLAGDRDEQFF.

The chain joins TRBV4-1 to TRBJ2-1, with D possibly TRBD2 on 6 matching bases. The V gene lost 4 bases and the J gene lost 8 bases, with 12 bases spanning the gap. The length of the CDR3 is 13 residues. In germline, CDR1 is MGHRA, CDR2 YSYEKL. CDR3: CASSPWTGDEQFF. In DNA form, the CDR3 reads TGCGCCAGCAGCCCTTGGACGGGGGATGAGCAGTTCTTC.

This chain joins TRBV30 and TRBJ2-2; 7 nucleotides agree with TRBD2. Germline values: CDR1 GTSNPN, CDR2 SVGIG (reference sequence). This CDR3 region has 15 residues. With V trimmed by 5 bases and J by 5 bases, 11 bases remained unmatched. In nucleotides, the CDR3 is TGTGCCTGGGGGGTCGCGGGAGTAGTTACCGGGGAGCTGTTTTTT. It translates to CAWGVAGVVTGELFF.

V and J are TRBV13 and TRBJ1-2; no clear D gene. V lost 5 bases, J lost 3 bases, and 7 bases lay in between. The CDR3 runs 12 residues. The germline gives CDR1 PRHDT, CDR2 FYEKMQ (reference sequence). CDR3 residues: CASSTRDYGYTF. CDR3 bases: TGTGCCAGCAGCACACGGGACTATGGCTACACCTTC.

This chain uses TRBV7-3 with TRBJ1-2, with 10 bases fitting TRBD1. With 1 base clipped from V and 2 bases from J, the junction kept 1 base outside the gene matches. The CDR3 loop spans 15 amino acids. Germline V CDR1 and CDR2: SGHTA, FQGTGA. CDR3 residues: CASSLKGQGNYGYTF. The CDR3 bases are TGTGCCAGCAGCTTAAAGGGACAGGGGAACTATGGCTACACCTTC. The full variable domain, with the rest looked up from reference TRBV7-3 and TRBJ1-2, is GAGVSQTPSNKVTEKGKYVELRCDPISGHTALYWYRQSLGQGPEFLIYFQGTGAADDSGLPNDRFFAVRPEGSVSTLKIQRTERGDSAVYLCASSLKGQGNYGYTFGSGTRLTVV.

The chain joins TRBV5-1 to TRBJ1-1; D is perhaps TRBD1 (5 bases). The germline V gene has CDR1 SGHRS and CDR2 YFSETQ. V shed 4 bases and J shed 5 bases, with 12 bases lying between them. The CDR3 length is 13 residues. CDR3 in amino acids: CASSPRGGTEAFF. The CDR3 nucleotides read TGCGCCAGCAGCCCCCGTGGGGGGACTGAAGCTTTCTTT.

This chain joins TRBV6-5 and TRBJ2-3; a possible D gene is TRBD2 (7 bases). This CDR3 has 13 residues. Trimming removed 11 bases at V and 8 bases at J, with 20 bases between. Germline CDR1 MNHEY, CDR2 SVGAGI. The CDR3 here is CAAGGGPPGTQYF. The DNA for the CDR3 is TGTGCCGCAGGCGGGGGCCCGCCGGGTACGCAGTATTTT.

This rearrangement joins TRBV24-1 to TRBJ1-1, with D possibly TRBD1 on 6 matching bases. This CDR3 region has 15 residues. Deletions cut 3 bases from V and 1 base from J, with 11 bases between. The germline V gene encodes CDR1 KGHDR and CDR2 SFDVKD. The CDR3 DNA sequence: TGTGCCACCAGTGATGCCAGGGGCCCGAACACTGAAGCTTTCTTT. Its protein product is CATSDARGPNTEAFF.

This clone was picked up a small number of times. The chain employs TRBV27 and TRBJ2-7, with 10 bases lining up with TRBD2. V lost 5 bases, J lost 3 bases, and 10 bases stayed unmatched. Germline loops: CDR1 MNHEY, CDR2 SMNVEV (reference sequence). The CDR3 sequence is 16 residues long. The CDR3 nucleotides are TGTGCCAGCAGTCCCCAGGGGGTAGCGGGGGGCTACGAGCAGTACTTC. Translating gives CASSPQGVAGGYEQYF.

The V gene is TRBV3-1 (or the pseudogene TRBV3-2), the J gene TRBJ1-2; TRBD1 aligns across 8 bases. Germline V gene data show CDR1 as LGHDT and CDR2 as YNNKEL (reference sequence). The length of the CDR3 is 14 residues. With V trimmed by 4 bases and J by 7 bases, 8 bases remained unmatched. CDR3 sequence: CASSRGQGTGGYTF. The CDR3 coding sequence is TGTGCCAGCAGCCGAGGACAGGGTACGGGTGGCTACACCTTC.

Here the CDR3 reads CASSLALSGTITETQYF. The CDR3 nucleotides read TGTGCCAGCAGCTTGGCCCTTAGCGGGACTATCACTGAGACCCAGTACTTC. The chain has TRBV5-4 and TRBJ2-5, with TRBD2 identical over 8 bases. The J segment lost 5 bases and the V segment lost 0 bases, leaving 12 bases of the junction unmatched. CDR1 SGHNT and CDR2 YYREEE come from the germline V gene (reference sequence). The CDR3 loop spans 17 amino acids.